These 2 T cell receptor beta chains were all obtained from the same sample, sequenced in a study of blood T cell repertoires in COVID-19. Sequencing was performed with immunoSEQ multiplex PCR; in TCRdb, only in-frame clones are kept and a portion is missing. The table shows around 100,000 clones, with around nine tenths occurring only once. Specimen: peripheral blood. The receptors derive from a human donor in a cohort sampled during active COVID-19.

The V call is TRBV30, the J call TRBJ1-3, with D tentatively TRBD1 (5 bases). This CDR3 is built from 18 residues. V was clipped by 0 bases and J by 7 bases, with 25 bases between them. Germline values: CDR1 GTSNPN, CDR2 SVGIG (reference sequence). For the CDR3, the DNA is TGTGCCTGGAGTGTACGGGGGGGGATCGACTTACGGCCTAACACCATATATTTT. Protein: CAWSVRGGIDLRPNTIYF.

The chain has TRBV12-3 or TRBV12-4 and TRBJ1-1, with 7 bases lining up with TRBD1. CDR3 length: 11 residues. Trimming cost V 8 bases and J 10 bases; bases outside gene matches: 7. The CDR3 coding sequence is TGTGCCAGCGATAAGACAGGGAGAGCTTTCTTT. Translated: CASDKTGRAFF.